The TCR beta chain under discussion was sequenced for a study of T cells in tuberculosis. Study overall: In South Africa, adults with active tuberculosis were compared with IGRA-negative and latently infected IGRA-positive adolescents.

Produced via immunoSEQ multiplex PCR; TCRdb's table is partial and in-frame only. Among about 43,000 clones listed, roughly 94% were seen once. At study entry, adolescents had tuberculin skin tests and IGRA screening. CDR3 size: 13 residues. Trimming stripped 8 bases from V and 6 bases from J, with 17 bases between. Germline V gene sequence: CDR1 SGHRS, CDR2 YFSETQ. Whole-study findings and limits: Smaller distances to GMM-specific TCRs suggested their expansion in active tuberculosis.

Points on this clone: Its antigen is as yet unknown.

The material sequenced was PBMCs. The sequence was collected from a donor between 10 and 29 years old with latent tuberculosis or without tuberculosis infection. Some clones in this sample may be carry-over from other donors' samples. The rearrangement joins TRBV5-1 to TRBJ1-1, with a tentative D call TRBD1 (6 bases). CDR3 nucleotide sequence: TGCGCCAGTCAAACAGGGAGAGAATCTGAAGCTTTCTTT. Its protein product is CASQTGRESEAFF.